Listed below are T cell receptor beta chains from one sample, sequenced in a study of T cell changes during pregnancy in multiple sclerosis. Sequencing used immunoSEQ multiplex PCR; TCRdb keeps in-frame clones, though not all of them. The table shows 20,000 to 30,000 clones, with more than 75% occurring only once. The source material was CD4+ T cells from peripheral blood mononuclear cells, sampled in the first trimester of pregnancy. The receptors were gathered from a female donor in good health, enrolled as a control in a pregnancy study. The conserved cysteine and the conserved F or W are not part of the CDR3 here.

>TRBJ2-5|TRBV7-2|11
ASSLEPGETQY
>TRBJ2-5|TRBV30|11
AWTTRGGETQY
>TRBJ2-2|TRBV7-6|15
ASSLRLSDWNTGELF
>TRBJ1-1|TRBV25-1|12
ASSDWGLNTEAF
>TRBJ1-3|TRBV7-9|12
ASNSGQSGNTIY
>TRBJ2-7|TRBV7-8|14
ASSPERLVATHEQY
>TRBJ2-1|TRBV18|13
ASSPPGGAYNEQF
>TRBJ2-7|TRBV28|15
ASSSVRGRPNSYEQY
>TRBJ2-7|TRBV19|14
ASSIDRGTASYEQY
>TRBJ2-5|TRBV30|16
AWSAVGLAGGPMETQY
>TRBJ1-5|TRBV2|14
ASSEAQGTGNQPQH
>TRBJ2-7|TRBV4-1|18
ASSQSPLLPLGTVSYEQY